The rows below give T cell receptor beta chains drawn from one sample of a study of T cell responses to AZD1222 COVID-19 vaccine. Sequencing was performed with immunoSEQ multiplex PCR; in TCRdb, only in-frame clones are kept and a portion is missing. This sample has about 67,000 clones, with roughly four fifths found just once. The sample in question was peripheral blood, obtained 28 days after the second AZD1222 dose. These receptors were obtained from an adult who received the AZD1222 COVID-19 vaccine. Both conserved end residues are part of each CDR3. Fields, in order: V gene, CDR3 length, clone size, J gene, D gene, CDR3 protein, CDR3 DNA. A D gene is named only where the DNA matches it firmly. Clone size is shown for a subset of rows, as once, few, many or a class of expanded clone.

>TRBV28|16|.|TRBJ2-5|.
CASSFRSRQVQETQYF
TGTGCCAGCAGTTTCCGCTCCCGACAGGTCCAAGAGACCCAGTACTTC
>TRBV4-3|14|.|TRBJ2-7|.
CASSQTEHSYEQYF
TGCGCCAGCAGCCAGACAGAGCACTCCTACGAGCAGTACTTC
>TRBV29-1|14|.|TRBJ1-1|TRBD1
CSVPTGKANTEAFF
TGCAGCGTCCCGACAGGGAAGGCGAACACTGAAGCTTTCTTT
>TRBV11-2|14|.|TRBJ2-5|.
CASSLDPWGETQYF
TGTGCCAGCAGCTTAGACCCCTGGGGGGAGACCCAGTACTTC
>TRBV2|14|medium-sized|TRBJ1-5|.
CASSQEGFGQPQHF
TGTGCCAGCAGCCAGGAGGGTTTCGGTCAGCCCCAGCATTTT
>TRBV2|16|.|TRBJ2-5|.
CASRATPGTTQETQYF
TGTGCCAGCAGGGCGACCCCCGGGACCACTCAAGAGACCCAGTACTTC
>TRBV2|13|.|TRBJ2-5|.
CASERGLQETQYF
TGTGCCAGCGAGCGCGGGCTACAAGAGACCCAGTACTTC
>TRBV7-8|15|.|TRBJ2-7|.
CASSPRRTASYEQYF
TGTGCCAGCAGCCCCAGGCGGACCGCGTCCTACGAGCAGTACTTC
>TRBV29-1|14|few|TRBJ1-5|.
CSVGGSRSNQPQHF
TGCAGCGTTGGTGGGTCGAGGAGCAATCAGCCCCAGCATTTT
>TRBV4-1|15|.|TRBJ1-1|.
CASSPPSGADTEAFF
TGCGCCAGCAGCCCTCCGTCGGGGGCGGACACTGAAGCTTTCTTT
>TRBV6-5|16|.|TRBJ2-2|TRBD1
CASSYSTGEHTGELFF
TGTGCCAGCAGTTACTCTACAGGGGAGCACACCGGGGAGCTGTTTTTT
>TRBV6-5|13|.|TRBJ1-2|.
CASSLDGNYGYTF
TGTGCCAGCAGTCTCGACGGTAACTATGGCTACACCTTC
>TRBV11-2|14|.|TRBJ1-1|.
CASSLGVGNTEAFF
TGTGCCAGCAGCTTAGGTGTAGGAAACACTGAAGCTTTCTTT
>TRBV10-3|14|.|TRBJ1-3|TRBD1
CAISGLDRENTIYF
TGTGCCATCAGTGGGCTAGACAGGGAAAACACCATATATTTT
>TRBV11-2|17|.|TRBJ2-2|.
CASSLPAGRGPFRELFF
TGTGCCAGCAGCTTACCCGCGGGTCGGGGGCCTTTTCGGGAGCTGTTTTTT
>TRBV11-3|17|.|TRBJ2-3|TRBD1
CASSLGGWTGAGDTQYF
TGTGCCAGCAGCTTAGGTGGCTGGACAGGGGCAGGAGATACGCAGTATTTT
>TRBV7-6|16|.|TRBJ2-1|TRBD2
CASSLSTSGGAREQFF
TGTGCCAGCAGCTTGTCGACTAGCGGGGGGGCCAGGGAGCAGTTCTTC
>TRBV27|18|.|TRBJ2-5|TRBD2
CASSSLPRPAGISETQYF
TGTGCCAGCAGTTCCCTGCCGAGGCCAGCGGGGATTTCTGAGACCCAGTACTTC
>TRBV19|14|.|TRBJ1-5|.
CASSGGGMNQPQHF
TGTGCCAGTAGTGGGGGGGGGATGAATCAGCCCCAGCATTTT
>TRBV6-5|14|.|TRBJ2-7|.
CASSRGGHSYEQYF
TGTGCCAGCAGCCGCGGGGGCCACTCCTACGAGCAGTACTTC
>TRBV5-1|16|.|TRBJ2-2|TRBD1
CASSLSWDRGTGELFF
TGCGCCAGCAGCTTGAGTTGGGACAGGGGTACCGGGGAGCTGTTTTTT
>TRBV3-1/TRBV3-2|12|.|TRBJ1-2|TRBD1
CASSQDMRGPTF
TGTGCCAGCAGCCAAGATATGAGGGGGCCCACCTTC
>TRBV12-2|16|.|TRBJ1-2|.
CASPDAVGQDYYGYTF
TGTGCAAGTCCCGACGCGGTAGGACAGGACTACTATGGCTACACCTTC
>TRBV5-4|15|.|TRBJ2-1|TRBD1
CASSLGGPGYNEQFF
TGTGCCAGCAGCTTAGGGGGCCCGGGGTACAATGAGCAGTTCTTC
>TRBV7-8|16|.|TRBJ2-2|.
CASSSPIRGRGGELFF
TGTGCCAGCAGCTCACCAATCAGGGGTAGGGGCGGGGAGCTGTTTTTT
>TRBV19|13|.|TRBJ2-2|.
CASRDPRNGELFF
TGTGCCAGTAGAGACCCCCGGAACGGGGAGCTGTTTTTT
>TRBV13|13|.|TRBJ2-3|TRBD1
CATTGVSTDTQYF
TGTGCCACCACAGGGGTCAGCACAGATACGCAGTATTTT
>TRBV12-3/TRBV12-4|12|medium-sized|TRBJ1-6|.
CASSLVDSPLHF
TGTGCCAGCAGTTTAGTTGATTCACCCCTCCACTTT
>TRBV28|11|.|TRBJ1-5|.
CASSFGLAQHF
TGTGCCAGCAGTTTCGGTCTTGCCCAGCATTTT
>TRBV19|15|.|TRBJ1-1|.
CASSIDPRPTGKAFF
TGTGCCAGTAGTATAGACCCCCGACCCACTGGGAAGGCTTTCTTT
>TRBV7-8|16|.|TRBJ2-1|TRBD2
CASSPKAGGGINEQFF
TGTGCCAGCAGCCCTAAGGCCGGCGGGGGGATCAATGAGCAGTTCTTC
>TRBV20-1|15|.|TRBJ2-5|.
CSASDRSGYQETQYF
TGCAGTGCTAGTGACCGTTCCGGGTACCAAGAGACCCAGTACTTC
>TRBV4-2|18|.|TRBJ2-7|TRBD1
CPTSQHDWGTGKPYEQYF
TGTCCCACCAGCCAACACGACTGGGGGACAGGCAAACCTTACGAGCAGTACTTC
>TRBV5-1|15|.|TRBJ2-7|.
CASSFRQAGTYEQYF
TGCGCCAGCAGCTTCAGACAGGCGGGTACCTACGAGCAGTACTTC
>TRBV27|16|.|TRBJ2-1|TRBD2
CASSSGGAVSYNEQFF
TGTGCCAGCAGTAGCGGGGGGGCGGTCTCCTACAATGAGCAGTTCTTC
>TRBV6-2/TRBV6-3|24|.|TRBJ2-1|.
CASSPWDWGGLDGAGEHRTNEQFF
TGTGCCAGCAGCCCCTGGGACTGGGGGGGGCTCGATGGGGCTGGGGAACACCGGACCAATGAGCAGTTCTTC
>TRBV10-3|14|.|TRBJ1-1|.
CAISGAGKDTEAFF
TGTGCCATCAGTGGGGCAGGGAAGGACACTGAAGCTTTCTTT
>TRBV10-3|14|.|TRBJ2-6|.
CAISELSGANVLTF
TGTGCCATCAGTGAACTCTCTGGGGCCAACGTCCTGACTTTC